Listed below are T cell receptor beta chains from one sample, sequenced in a study of blood T cells in healthy people across ages. TCRdb reprocessed the 5' RACE reads via MiXCR and lists one record per CDR3 protein. The sample records 800,000 or so distinct CDR3 sequences, 25% being singletons. Separately, the same data were catalogued under a study of T cells of mothers and their children.

The sequenced sample was blood. Receptor source: a boy aged 5-17 years in good health. The CDR3 runs from the conserved cysteine through the conserved F or W. D genes are given only for firm matches. Clone size is not always given. Where it is, it says once, few, many or a class for expanded clones.

abundance: NA
j_gene: TRBJ2-3
d_gene: NA
v_gene: TRBV29-1
CDR3nt: TGCAGCGTTGCCCTTTCTAACACAGATACGCAGTATTTT
CDR3aa: CSVALSNTDTQYF

abundance: few
j_gene: TRBJ2-5
d_gene: NA
v_gene: TRBV4-3
CDR3nt: TGCGCCAGCAGCCAAGATTTGATGGATCGGGAGACCCAGTACTTC
CDR3aa: CASSQDLMDRETQYF

abundance: few
j_gene: TRBJ1-1
d_gene: NA
v_gene: TRBV2
CDR3nt: TGTGCCAGCAGTGAAATTGTCGGGGGTGAAGCTTTCTTT
CDR3aa: CASSEIVGGEAFF

abundance: few
j_gene: TRBJ1-4
d_gene: NA
v_gene: TRBV7-9
CDR3nt: TGTGCCAGCAGCTTACCCGGGGGGAATGAAAAACTGTTTTTT
CDR3aa: CASSLPGGNEKLFF

abundance: NA
j_gene: TRBJ1-1
d_gene: NA
v_gene: TRBV29-1
CDR3nt: TGCAGCGTCCTAGGCCGGGGAACTGAAGCTTTCTTT
CDR3aa: CSVLGRGTEAFF

abundance: few
j_gene: TRBJ1-1
d_gene: NA
v_gene: TRBV12-3/TRBV12-4
CDR3nt: TGTGCCAGCAGTTTAGATTCAGTCATGAACACTGAAGCTTTCTTT
CDR3aa: CASSLDSVMNTEAFF

abundance: NA
j_gene: TRBJ2-3
d_gene: NA
v_gene: TRBV9
CDR3nt: TGTGCCAGCAGCGTAGATCGTATCTTCACAGATACGCAGTATTTT
CDR3aa: CASSVDRIFTDTQYF

abundance: NA
j_gene: TRBJ1-4
d_gene: NA
v_gene: TRBV18
CDR3nt: TGTGCCAGCTCACCAGGGCCAGCAACTAATGAAAAACTGTTTTTT
CDR3aa: CASSPGPATNEKLFF

abundance: few
j_gene: TRBJ2-7
d_gene: NA
v_gene: TRBV20-1
CDR3nt: TGCAGTGCTAGAGTAGGGAATCTCTACGAGCAGTACTTC
CDR3aa: CSARVGNLYEQYF

abundance: few
j_gene: TRBJ2-7
d_gene: TRBD1
v_gene: TRBV7-6
CDR3nt: TGTGCCAGCAGCTCCCGCCGGGACAGGAACGAGCAGTACTTC
CDR3aa: CASSSRRDRNEQYF

abundance: NA
j_gene: TRBJ1-4
d_gene: TRBD1
v_gene: TRBV7-9
CDR3nt: TGTGCCAGCAGCTCCAGAGGCGGGACAGGGGGCGAAAAACTGTTTTTT
CDR3aa: CASSSRGGTGGEKLFF

abundance: few
j_gene: TRBJ2-1
d_gene: NA
v_gene: TRBV5-1
CDR3nt: TGCGCCAGCAGCTTTCAAAATGAGCAGTTCTTC
CDR3aa: CASSFQNEQFF

abundance: few
j_gene: TRBJ2-7
d_gene: NA
v_gene: TRBV5-1
CDR3nt: TGCGCCAGCAGCTTGGATTGGGGGCGCTTGTACGAGCAGTACTTC
CDR3aa: CASSLDWGRLYEQYF

abundance: NA
j_gene: TRBJ2-7
d_gene: TRBD2
v_gene: TRBV9
CDR3nt: TGTGCCAGCAGCGCCGGGACTAGCAGTTACGAGCAGTACTTC
CDR3aa: CASSAGTSSYEQYF

abundance: NA
j_gene: TRBJ2-1
d_gene: TRBD1
v_gene: TRBV7-9
CDR3nt: TGTGCCAGCAGCTTACCTTCTACCGGGGACAGGGGAATGGATGAGCAGTTCTTC
CDR3aa: CASSLPSTGDRGMDEQFF

abundance: NA
j_gene: TRBJ2-2
d_gene: NA
v_gene: TRBV7-6
CDR3nt: TGTGCCAGCAGCTTAATCTGGGGCGGGGCCGGGGAGCTGTTTTTT
CDR3aa: CASSLIWGGAGELFF

abundance: NA
j_gene: TRBJ2-3
d_gene: NA
v_gene: TRBV7-3
CDR3nt: TGTGCCAGCAGCGCTCAGGGACGGGGCACAGATACGCAGTATTTT
CDR3aa: CASSAQGRGTDTQYF

abundance: few
j_gene: TRBJ2-5
d_gene: NA
v_gene: TRBV9
CDR3nt: TGTGCCAGCAGCGTAGGATGGGGGCGAGGTCAAGAGACCCAGTACTTC
CDR3aa: CASSVGWGRGQETQYF

abundance: few
j_gene: TRBJ2-3
d_gene: TRBD2
v_gene: TRBV6-4
CDR3nt: TGTGCCAGCAGTGAAGGGACGGGAGGGGCAGATACGCAGTATTTT
CDR3aa: CASSEGTGGADTQYF

abundance: few
j_gene: TRBJ2-4
d_gene: TRBD2
v_gene: TRBV10-3
CDR3nt: TGTGCCATCAGTGAGTTACAAGCGGGAAAAAACATTCAGTACTTC
CDR3aa: CAISELQAGKNIQYF

abundance: NA
j_gene: TRBJ2-3
d_gene: TRBD2
v_gene: TRBV5-1
CDR3nt: TGCGCCAGCAGCGCGGGACTAGCGGGAAGCACAGATACGCAGTATTTT
CDR3aa: CASSAGLAGSTDTQYF

abundance: NA
j_gene: TRBJ1-4
d_gene: TRBD1
v_gene: TRBV4-2
CDR3nt: TGTGCCAGCAGCCAAGTCGTAGGGACAGGGACTAATGAAAAACTGTTTTTT
CDR3aa: CASSQVVGTGTNEKLFF

abundance: NA
j_gene: TRBJ1-2
d_gene: NA
v_gene: TRBV12-3/TRBV12-4
CDR3nt: TGTGCCAGCAGTTCAGATGGGGGCTTGGACTATGGCTACACCTTC
CDR3aa: CASSSDGGLDYGYTF

abundance: NA
j_gene: TRBJ1-2
d_gene: TRBD1
v_gene: TRBV12-3/TRBV12-4
CDR3nt: TGTGCCAGCAGCTACTCAGGGGGCGTTGACTACACCTTC
CDR3aa: CASSYSGGVDYTF

abundance: NA
j_gene: TRBJ1-3
d_gene: NA
v_gene: TRBV29-1
CDR3nt: TGCAGCGTTGTAGAGGGTGGAAACACCATATATTTT
CDR3aa: CSVVEGGNTIYF

abundance: NA
j_gene: TRBJ1-3
d_gene: NA
v_gene: TRBV27
CDR3nt: TGTGCCAGCAGTCCCTTATCCGTCTCTGGAAACACCATATATTTT
CDR3aa: CASSPLSVSGNTIYF

abundance: NA
j_gene: TRBJ1-6
d_gene: NA
v_gene: TRBV4-1
CDR3nt: TGCGCCAGCAGCCAAGACCCAGGGAGAGATAATTCACCCCTCCACTTT
CDR3aa: CASSQDPGRDNSPLHF

abundance: few
j_gene: TRBJ1-2
d_gene: NA
v_gene: TRBV6-2/TRBV6-3
CDR3nt: TGTGCCAGTCGGGACGGTGCGGTTGATGGCTACACCTTC
CDR3aa: CASRDGAVDGYTF

abundance: few
j_gene: TRBJ1-4
d_gene: NA
v_gene: TRBV27
CDR3nt: TGTGCCAGCAGTCGGGGGGCTCTTGAAAAACTGTTTTTT
CDR3aa: CASSRGALEKLFF

abundance: NA
j_gene: TRBJ2-7
d_gene: NA
v_gene: TRBV7-3
CDR3nt: TGTGCCAGCAGCCTCCTCCCGCGGGCTCCCAACGAGCAGTACTTC
CDR3aa: CASSLLPRAPNEQYF

abundance: few
j_gene: TRBJ2-7
d_gene: TRBD2
v_gene: TRBV27
CDR3nt: TGTGCCAGCAGTTTATCCCCACTAGCGCGAAGCTCCTACGAGCAGTACTTC
CDR3aa: CASSLSPLARSSYEQYF

abundance: NA
j_gene: TRBJ1-2
d_gene: TRBD1
v_gene: TRBV20-1
CDR3nt: TGCAGTGCTATAAAAGAACAGGGGCTTAACTATGGCTACACCTTC
CDR3aa: CSAIKEQGLNYGYTF

abundance: NA
j_gene: TRBJ2-1
d_gene: NA
v_gene: TRBV29-1
CDR3nt: TGCAGCGTTGTTCTTTCAGTTGTGCCGAGCTCCTACAATGAGCAGTTCTTC
CDR3aa: CSVVLSVVPSSYNEQFF

abundance: NA
j_gene: TRBJ2-1
d_gene: NA
v_gene: TRBV7-9
CDR3nt: TGTGCCAGCAGCTTCCCTCAGAGCGGGACAGCCTCCTACAATGAGCAGTTCTTC
CDR3aa: CASSFPQSGTASYNEQFF

abundance: NA
j_gene: TRBJ2-7
d_gene: NA
v_gene: TRBV28
CDR3nt: TGTGCCAGCATGAAGACCTTGTCCTACGAGCAGTACTTC
CDR3aa: CASMKTLSYEQYF

abundance: few
j_gene: TRBJ2-1
d_gene: TRBD1
v_gene: TRBV28
CDR3nt: TGTGCCAGCAGTTCCTTCGGGACAGAACCCCGGGCAGGGGGCTCCTACAATGAGCAGTTCTTC
CDR3aa: CASSSFGTEPRAGGSYNEQFF

abundance: NA
j_gene: TRBJ2-7
d_gene: NA
v_gene: TRBV11-1
CDR3nt: TGTGCCAGCAGCTTAATGCAGAGTTCGAACGAGCAGTACTTC
CDR3aa: CASSLMQSSNEQYF

abundance: NA
j_gene: TRBJ2-7
d_gene: NA
v_gene: TRBV6-1
CDR3nt: TGTGCCAGCATTGCGGGTTTCTACGAGCAGTACTTC
CDR3aa: CASIAGFYEQYF

abundance: few
j_gene: TRBJ1-1
d_gene: NA
v_gene: TRBV2
CDR3nt: TGTGCCAGCAGGGCCTTGGGGGGTAACACTGAAGCTTTCTTT
CDR3aa: CASRALGGNTEAFF

abundance: few
j_gene: TRBJ2-3
d_gene: NA
v_gene: TRBV4-1
CDR3nt: TGCGCCAGCAGCCACCCCAGCGGGAGCACAGATACGCAGTATTTT
CDR3aa: CASSHPSGSTDTQYF

abundance: NA
j_gene: TRBJ2-7
d_gene: NA
v_gene: TRBV7-8
CDR3nt: TGTGCCAGCAGCATAGGACGGAACTCCTACGAGCAGTACTTC
CDR3aa: CASSIGRNSYEQYF

abundance: NA
j_gene: TRBJ1-1
d_gene: NA
v_gene: TRBV15
CDR3nt: TGTGCCACCAGCAGATACAGGGCGGACACTGAAGCTTTCTTT
CDR3aa: CATSRYRADTEAFF

abundance: NA
j_gene: TRBJ2-1
d_gene: NA
v_gene: TRBV24-1
CDR3nt: TGTGCCACCAGTGTTGGGTCGAGTATATGGGACAAGAATGAGCAGTTCTTC
CDR3aa: CATSVGSSIWDKNEQFF

abundance: NA
j_gene: TRBJ2-1
d_gene: TRBD1
v_gene: TRBV5-8
CDR3nt: TGTGCCAGCAGCCTGGCCCTCGGGACAGGGATTTACAATGAGCAGTTCTTC
CDR3aa: CASSLALGTGIYNEQFF

abundance: few
j_gene: TRBJ2-6
d_gene: NA
v_gene: TRBV5-1
CDR3nt: TGCGCCAGCAGGGGACTCCAAACGAGGTCTGGGGCCAACGTCCTGACTTTC
CDR3aa: CASRGLQTRSGANVLTF

abundance: NA
j_gene: TRBJ2-3
d_gene: NA
v_gene: TRBV24-1
CDR3nt: TGTGCCACCAGTGAGGGGTGGGGAGATACGCAGTATTTT
CDR3aa: CATSEGWGDTQYF

abundance: NA
j_gene: TRBJ2-5
d_gene: NA
v_gene: TRBV5-1
CDR3nt: TGCGCCAGCAGCTTGGTTGCAGGGTGGCTTCAAGAGACCCAGTACTTC
CDR3aa: CASSLVAGWLQETQYF

abundance: few
j_gene: TRBJ1-4
d_gene: NA
v_gene: TRBV28
CDR3nt: TGTGCCAGCAGTCGACATTCAACTAATGAAAAACTGTTTTTT
CDR3aa: CASSRHSTNEKLFF

abundance: NA
j_gene: TRBJ1-4
d_gene: NA
v_gene: TRBV7-3
CDR3nt: TGTGCCAGCAGCTTAACCGGCAGGGTGGGAGAAAAACTGTTTTTT
CDR3aa: CASSLTGRVGEKLFF

abundance: NA
j_gene: TRBJ2-7
d_gene: TRBD1
v_gene: TRBV28
CDR3nt: TGTGCCAGCAGCACACACGGGACAGGGGACTACGAGCAGTACTTC
CDR3aa: CASSTHGTGDYEQYF

abundance: NA
j_gene: TRBJ1-5
d_gene: NA
v_gene: TRBV20-1
CDR3nt: TGCAGTGCTAGAGATCGGAGGGGAGGCAATCAGCCCCAGCATTTT
CDR3aa: CSARDRRGGNQPQHF

abundance: few
j_gene: TRBJ1-4
d_gene: TRBD1
v_gene: TRBV29-1
CDR3nt: TGCAGCGTTGAAGATCTGACAGGGATGGATGAAAAACTGTTTTTT
CDR3aa: CSVEDLTGMDEKLFF

abundance: NA
j_gene: TRBJ2-1
d_gene: NA
v_gene: TRBV12-3/TRBV12-4
CDR3nt: TGTGCCAGCAGTTTCGGGGGTAGCGATGAGCAGTTCTTC
CDR3aa: CASSFGGSDEQFF

abundance: NA
j_gene: TRBJ1-4
d_gene: NA
v_gene: TRBV4-3
CDR3nt: TGCGCCAGCAGCCAACCCCGGGCGGCTGAACTGTTTTTT
CDR3aa: CASSQPRAAELFF

abundance: NA
j_gene: TRBJ2-1
d_gene: NA
v_gene: TRBV6-2/TRBV6-3
CDR3nt: TGTGCCAGCACGATAGGGAGATACAATGAGCAGTTCTTC
CDR3aa: CASTIGRYNEQFF

abundance: few
j_gene: TRBJ1-3
d_gene: NA
v_gene: TRBV12-3/TRBV12-4
CDR3nt: TGTGCCAGCAGCCCTTGGACGGGAAGCTCTGGAAACACCATATATTTT
CDR3aa: CASSPWTGSSGNTIYF

abundance: NA
j_gene: TRBJ2-7
d_gene: NA
v_gene: TRBV7-9
CDR3nt: TGTGCCAGCAGTCATAAGGGAGTCCAGGGTTACGAGCAGTACTTC
CDR3aa: CASSHKGVQGYEQYF